This T cell receptor (beta chain) was obtained from a study of T cell repertoires in cytomegalovirus infection. Overall study context: As its CMV epitopes, the study selected recently identified HLA-C-restricted and well-studied HLA-B-restricted targets. Public TCR beta signatures marked donors with CMV infection and the matching HLA.

The CDR3 is 13 residues long. Trimming removed 3 bases at V and 5 bases at J, with 8 bases between. CDR1 SGHAT and CDR2 FQNNGV come from the germline V gene. TCRdb analysed the reads with MiXCR anew, one entry per CDR3 protein. The table records 450,000 to 600,000 distinct CDR3 sequences, roughly 42% of them present only once. This clonotype came up a few times. What it binds is not known. This TCR was sampled from a human donor in good health (CMV status not recorded). Some clones in this sample may be carry-over from other donors' samples. This rearrangement joins TRBV11-2 to TRBJ2-4, with TRBD2 as a possible D gene (6 bases). The sample consisted of cultured PBMCs, taken from culture after CMV antigen stimulation. The CDR3 sequence is CASSFSGENIQYF. The DNA for the CDR3 is TGTGCCAGCAGCTTTAGCGGAGAAAACATTCAGTACTTC.